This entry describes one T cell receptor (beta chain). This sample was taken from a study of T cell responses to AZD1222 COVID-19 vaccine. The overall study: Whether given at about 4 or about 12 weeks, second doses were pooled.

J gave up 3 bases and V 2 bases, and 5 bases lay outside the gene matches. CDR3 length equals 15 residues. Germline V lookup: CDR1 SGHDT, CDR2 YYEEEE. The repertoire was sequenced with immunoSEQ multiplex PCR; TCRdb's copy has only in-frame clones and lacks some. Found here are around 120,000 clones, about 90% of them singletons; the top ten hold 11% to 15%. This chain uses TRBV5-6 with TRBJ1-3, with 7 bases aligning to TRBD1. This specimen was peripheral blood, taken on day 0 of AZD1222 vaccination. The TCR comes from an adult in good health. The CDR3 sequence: CASSFQGDLGNTIYF. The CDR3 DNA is TGTGCCAGCAGCTTTCAGGGGGACCTTGGAAACACCATATATTTT.